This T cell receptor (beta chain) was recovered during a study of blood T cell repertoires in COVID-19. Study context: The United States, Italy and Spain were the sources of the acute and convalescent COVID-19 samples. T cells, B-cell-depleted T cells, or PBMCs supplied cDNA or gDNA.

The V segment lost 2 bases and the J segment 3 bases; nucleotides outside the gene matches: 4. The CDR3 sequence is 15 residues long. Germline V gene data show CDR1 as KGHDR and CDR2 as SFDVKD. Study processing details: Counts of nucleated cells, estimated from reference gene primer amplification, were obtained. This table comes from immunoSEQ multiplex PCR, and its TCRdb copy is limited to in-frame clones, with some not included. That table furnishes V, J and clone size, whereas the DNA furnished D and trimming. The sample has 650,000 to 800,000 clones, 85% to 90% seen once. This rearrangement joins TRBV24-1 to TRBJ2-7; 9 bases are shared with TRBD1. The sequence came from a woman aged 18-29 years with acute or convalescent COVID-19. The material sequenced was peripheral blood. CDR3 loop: CATSDSGTGNYEQYF. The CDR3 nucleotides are TGTGCCACCAGTGATTCCGGGACAGGGAACTACGAGCAGTACTTC.